One and the same sample provided the 3 T cell receptor beta chains below, sequenced in a study of cytomegalovirus exposure and HLA in healthy donors. PCR involved 60 Vbeta and 13 Jbeta primers. Clones were sequenced by immunoSEQ multiplex PCR, and TCRdb holds only the in-frame ones, with some missing. The table has fewer than 300,000 clones, 80% to 90% seen once. The sequenced sample consisted of PBMCs. Receptors were obtained from a man aged 40-49 years in good health and CMV-seropositive.

This clone showed up just a few times. The chain is built from TRBV6-5 and TRBJ1-1, with D perhaps TRBD1 (5 bases). Germline assignment: CDR1 MNHEY and CDR2 SVGAGI. Trimming shortened V by 3 bases and J by 3 bases, and 14 bases separated the two germline ends. There are 15 residues in the CDR3. CDR3 sequence: CASSYLGQGDTEAFF. CDR3 bases: TGTGCCAGCAGTTATCTGGGTCAGGGTGACACTGAAGCTTTCTTT.

This clone was recorded only once. The chain has TRBV28 and TRBJ2-1, with 11 bases aligning to TRBD2. The germline gives CDR1 MDHEN, CDR2 SYDVKM. The CDR3 contains 17 residues. Trimming cost V 3 bases and J 1 base; bases outside gene matches: 5. In nucleotides, the CDR3 is TGTGCCAGCAGTTTTAGCGGGAGGGAGGTTTCCTACAATGAGCAGTTCTTC. It codes for CASSFSGREVSYNEQFF.

V is TRBV19 and J is TRBJ2-7, with 8 bases that match TRBD1. The CDR3 runs to 15 residues. Trimming cost V 4 bases and J 0 bases; bases outside gene matches: 5. From germline, CDR1 is LNHDA and CDR2 SQIVND (reference sequence). CDR3 nucleotide sequence: TGTGCCAGTAGTACGGGACAGGACGTCTCCTACGAGCAGTACTTC. Amino acid sequence: CASSTGQDVSYEQYF.